This TCR beta chain emerged from a study of blood T cell repertoires in COVID-19. Study at large: Italy, Spain and the United States were the sources of the convalescent and acute COVID-19 samples.

The CDR3 sequence is 15 residues long. In germline, CDR1 is SGHAT, CDR2 FQNNGV. V lost 5 bases and J lost 6; bases outside the gene matches: 9. The table came from immunoSEQ multiplex PCR; TCRdb's copy has only in-frame clones and leaves some out. Found here are roughly 400,000 clones, approximately 90% of them singletons; the top ten hold 1.1%. Material: PBMCs or T cells enriched from blood (not recorded which). This clonotype was sampled from a man aged 25 to 40 who had recovered from COVID-19. The chain carries TRBV11-2 and TRBJ2-1, with 8 bases matching TRBD1. CDR3 residues: CASSRQGAGSNEQFF. The CDR3 nucleotides read TGTGCCAGCAGCCGTCAGGGGGCAGGCAGCAATGAGCAGTTCTTC. Full variable domain (outside the CDR3, taken from reference TRBV11-2 and TRBJ2-1): EAGVAQSPRYKIIEKRQSVAFWCNPISGHATLYWYQQILGQGPKLLIQFQNNGVVDDSQLPKDRFSAERLKGVDSTLKIQPAKLEDSAVYLCASSRQGAGSNEQFFGPGTRLTVL.